This TCR beta chain comes out of a study of Ad26.COV2.S vaccination and SARS-CoV-2 variants. The germline V gene encodes CDR1 KGHSH and CDR2 LQKENI. V gave up 0 bases and J gave up 4 bases, with 9 bases separating them. The CDR3 length is 15 residues. A single count supports this clone. Generated by immunoSEQ multiplex PCR, the TCRdb table keeps only in-frame clones and is missing some. The table includes 440,000 or so clones, 92% detected once. Specified treatment: around 19 received Ad26.COV2.S at low or high dose, single or two shots; several received placebo; per-sample allocation not given. Each sample was drawn 63 days after the first injection (of vaccine or placebo).

Material: peripheral blood, obtained in a trial of Ad26.COV2.S vaccine versus placebo. The chain employs TRBV18 and TRBJ2-2; TRBD1 might be the D (6 bases). The clonotype originates from a person aged 18-60 years who received the Ad26.COV2.S COVID-19 vaccine or a placebo. The CDR3 here is CASSPPSQGTGELFF. As DNA, the CDR3 is TGTGCCAGCTCACCACCGTCACAGGGCACCGGGGAGCTGTTTTTT. The full variable domain, rest sourced from reference TRBV18 and TRBJ2-2, is NAGVMQNPRHLVRRRGQEARLRCSPMKGHSHVYWYRQLPEEGLKFMVYLQKENIIDESGMPKERFSAEFPKEGPSILRIQQVVRGDSAAYFCASSPPSQGTGELFFGEGSRLTVL.